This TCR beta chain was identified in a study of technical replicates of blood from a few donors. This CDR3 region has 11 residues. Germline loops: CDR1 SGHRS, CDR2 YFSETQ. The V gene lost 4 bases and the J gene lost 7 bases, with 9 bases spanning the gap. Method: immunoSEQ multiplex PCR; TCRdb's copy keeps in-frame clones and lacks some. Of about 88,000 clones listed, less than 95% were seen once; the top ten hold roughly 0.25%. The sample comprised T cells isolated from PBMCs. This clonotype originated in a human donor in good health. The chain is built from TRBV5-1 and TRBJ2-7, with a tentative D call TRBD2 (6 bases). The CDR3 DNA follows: TGCGCCAGCAGCCCGGGGAGGGAGCAGTACTTC. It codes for CASSPGREQYF.